This T cell receptor (beta chain) appears in the sequencing data of a study of blood T cell repertoires in COVID-19. The protocol was immunoSEQ multiplex PCR, while the TCRdb copy is restricted to in-frame clones and leaves out a portion. The sample carries over 100,000 clones, roughly 87% recorded once. With 7 bases removed from V and 7 bases from J, the gap between germline ends came to 17 bases. In germline, CDR1 is SNHLY, CDR2 FYNNEI. The CDR3 covers 15 residues. The receptor was derived from a woman aged 45-59 years with COVID-19, enrolled during active disease. Sequenced: peripheral blood. This rearrangement joins TRBV2 to TRBJ1-6; D may be TRBD1 (5 bases). The DNA of the CDR3 is TGTGCCAGCACCCGGAGGGACGGGGAGAATTCACCCCTCCACTTT. Translation: CASTRRDGENSPLHF.